The T cell receptor (beta chain) described here comes from a study of identical twins. Overall study results and limits: Abundant beta clonotypes from cord blood bore fewer insertions; memory repertoires lacked this pattern. Out-of-frame alpha sequences common to twins exhibited a surplus of low generation probability.

TCRdb fed the 5' RACE reads into MiXCR, producing one record per CDR3 protein. Of about 490,000 distinct CDR3 sequences listed, approximately 16% are singletons. The germline V gene has CDR1 SNHLY and CDR2 FYNNEI. The CDR3 is made up of 12 amino acids. With V trimmed by 5 bases and J by 6 bases, 1 base remained unmatched. Everyone who donated was a healthy Caucasian. This clonotype was counted at least ten times. Antigen: not known. A further study also used this sample, focusing on yellow fever vaccine responses in identical twins. As that study records: Convergence reportedly seemed to mark part of the twins' vaccine T cell response, with personalization marking the rest.

This clonotype originated in a woman in her late teens or twenties in good health. The chain has TRBV2 and TRBJ2-1; 7 nucleotides align to TRBD1. The sequencing input was CD4+ T cells sorted from blood. The CDR3 here is CASSRQGNEQFF. The CDR3 nucleotides are TGTGCCAGCAGTAGACAGGGCAATGAGCAGTTCTTC.